This T cell receptor (beta chain) comes out of a study of T cell repertoires in cytomegalovirus infection. Study-level background: From public TCR beta signatures came an indication of both CMV infection and matching HLA type.

This clonotype showed up many times. Its antigen is undetermined. Each CDR3 protein is one row after TCRdb ran MiXCR on the reads. The table records hundreds of thousands of distinct CDR3 sequences, around 9.1% of them present only once. Overall study results and limits: Dominating the ex vivo response were TCR beta clonotypes that were CMV-specific and HLA-C-restricted. There were carriers of CMV plus the relevant HLA, and cumulative public TCR beta family frequency identified them.

V lost 0 bases, J lost 5 bases, and 13 bases lay in between. The CDR3 covers 15 residues. Germline V CDR1 and CDR2: SGHAT, FQNNGV. This chain joins TRBV11-2 and TRBJ1-2; a possible D gene is TRBD1 (5 bases). The receptor was isolated from a human donor in good health (CMV status not recorded). Some clones in this sample may be carry-over from other donors' samples. The sample taken for sequencing was PBMCs. The DNA for the CDR3 is TGTGCCAGCAGCTTAGATCCAGGGACCTTTTATGGCTACACCTTC. Amino acids: CASSLDPGTFYGYTF.